Listed below are T cell receptor beta chains from one sample, sequenced in a study of T cells after yellow fever vaccination. TCRdb redid the calling of the 5' RACE reads with MiXCR, one entry per CDR3 protein. Of about 30,000 distinct CDR3 sequences in the sample, approximately 4% were seen once. This specimen consisted of CD8+ T cells sorted from PBMCs, obtained 5 days after the yellow fever booster vaccination. The receptors shown here come from a man aged 25 to 40 who received the YFV17D yellow fever vaccine. Each CDR3 is given with its conserved first and last residue. D genes are given only for firm matches. The size field reads once, few or many counts, or a class when the clone is expanded.

J,V,D,size,DNA,CDR3
TRBJ2-2,TRBV6-2/TRBV6-3,TRBD2,many,TGTGCCAGTAGGACTAGTTGGACCGGGGAGCTGTTTTTT,CASRTSWTGELFF
TRBJ2-1,TRBV29-1,-,few,TGCAGCGTTTTCGGGGAAGGGAGTGATGAGCAGTTCTTC,CSVFGEGSDEQFF
TRBJ2-7,TRBV5-1,TRBD2,many,TGCGCCAGCAGCTTTACTAGCGGGAGCTACGAGCAGTACTTC,CASSFTSGSYEQYF
TRBJ2-7,TRBV6-6,-,many,TGTGCCAGCGGGTCCTCCTACGAGCAGTACTTC,CASGSSYEQYF
TRBJ2-2,TRBV20-1,-,many,TGCAGTGCTAGATACGGTGGCTACACCGGGGAGCTGTTTTTT,CSARYGGYTGELFF
TRBJ2-1,TRBV6-5,TRBD1,many,TGTGCCAGCACGATCGGGACAGGCTACAATGAGCAGTTCTTC,CASTIGTGYNEQFF
TRBJ2-7,TRBV30,TRBD2,many,TGTGCCTGGTCCCAACTAGCGGGAGTCCGGCTCGAGCAGTACTTC,CAWSQLAGVRLEQYF
TRBJ2-1,TRBV5-1,-,many,TGCGCCAGCAGCTTGGCCCTAGCTAACAATGAGCAGTTCTTC,CASSLALANNEQFF
TRBJ2-7,TRBV4-3,-,many,TGCGCCAGCAGCCAAGATCGCTACGAGCAGTACTTC,CASSQDRYEQYF
TRBJ2-7,TRBV15,-,many,TGTGCCACCAGCAGAGAGTGGACCTACGAGCAGTACTTC,CATSREWTYEQYF
TRBJ2-5,TRBV5-4,-,many,TGTGCCAGCAGCTCCTCCACAGGGTTACAGACCCAGTACTTC,CASSSSTGLQTQYF
TRBJ2-5,TRBV7-9,TRBD1,many,TGTGCCAGCAGCCCGACAGGGGGCGCGAGGGAGACCCAGTACTTC,CASSPTGGARETQYF
TRBJ1-1,TRBV12-3/TRBV12-4,-,many,TGTGCCAGCAGTCTTTCCCGAGGGGGGGCTACTGAAGCTTTCTTT,CASSLSRGGATEAFF
TRBJ2-3,TRBV7-9,TRBD1,many,TGTGCCAGCAGGAAAACAGGGGTAGCAGATACGCAGTATTTT,CASRKTGVADTQYF
TRBJ2-2,TRBV7-2,-,many,TGTGCCAGCAGCCTACGTATACAATTTGATGACACCGGGGAGCTGTTTTTT,CASSLRIQFDDTGELFF
TRBJ2-3,TRBV12-3/TRBV12-4,TRBD2,many,TGTGCCAGCAGTCGACTAGCGGGGTCAGATACGCAGTATTTT,CASSRLAGSDTQYF
TRBJ2-2,TRBV7-9,-,many,TGTGCCAGCAGCTTCGGGGAGCTGTTTTTT,CASSFGELFF
TRBJ2-7,TRBV20-1,-,many,TGCAGTGCTAGAGATCTAGGGGGACCCTTGGAGCAGTACTTC,CSARDLGGPLEQYF
TRBJ2-7,TRBV4-1,TRBD2,once,TGCGCCAGCAGCCAGGGACTAGCGGGAGCTGTCTCCTACGAGCAGTACTTC,CASSQGLAGAVSYEQYF
TRBJ2-2,TRBV9,-,many,TGTGCCAGCAGCGCCCCCGACGGGGCAGGGGACACCGGGGAGCTGTTTTTT,CASSAPDGAGDTGELFF
TRBJ1-5,TRBV7-9,-,many,TGTGCCAGCAGCTTAGGCGGGGTAGTTCAGCCCCAGCATTTT,CASSLGGVVQPQHF
TRBJ2-1,TRBV15,TRBD2,many,TGTGCCACCAGCAGAGTGCCGGGAGGTTCCTACAATGAGCAGTTCTTC,CATSRVPGGSYNEQFF
TRBJ2-1,TRBV11-2,-,many,TGTGCCAGCAGCTTACCCGGGACTTCGAATGAGCAGTTCTTC,CASSLPGTSNEQFF
TRBJ2-1,TRBV29-1,-,many,TGCAGCCATTATCGGAACAATGAGCAGTTCTTC,CSHYRNNEQFF
TRBJ2-7,TRBV6-5,-,many,TGTGCCAGCAGTTTAAGTAGCCCTCGCGACGAGCAGTACTTC,CASSLSSPRDEQYF
TRBJ2-1,TRBV29-1,-,few,TGCAGCGTTGAAGCCATCGGCTGGGCGGGATGGTTCTTC,CSVEAIGWAGWFF
TRBJ2-7,TRBV9,-,many,TGTGCCAGCAGCGAGGGGACGCAAGCCTACGAGCAGTACTTC,CASSEGTQAYEQYF